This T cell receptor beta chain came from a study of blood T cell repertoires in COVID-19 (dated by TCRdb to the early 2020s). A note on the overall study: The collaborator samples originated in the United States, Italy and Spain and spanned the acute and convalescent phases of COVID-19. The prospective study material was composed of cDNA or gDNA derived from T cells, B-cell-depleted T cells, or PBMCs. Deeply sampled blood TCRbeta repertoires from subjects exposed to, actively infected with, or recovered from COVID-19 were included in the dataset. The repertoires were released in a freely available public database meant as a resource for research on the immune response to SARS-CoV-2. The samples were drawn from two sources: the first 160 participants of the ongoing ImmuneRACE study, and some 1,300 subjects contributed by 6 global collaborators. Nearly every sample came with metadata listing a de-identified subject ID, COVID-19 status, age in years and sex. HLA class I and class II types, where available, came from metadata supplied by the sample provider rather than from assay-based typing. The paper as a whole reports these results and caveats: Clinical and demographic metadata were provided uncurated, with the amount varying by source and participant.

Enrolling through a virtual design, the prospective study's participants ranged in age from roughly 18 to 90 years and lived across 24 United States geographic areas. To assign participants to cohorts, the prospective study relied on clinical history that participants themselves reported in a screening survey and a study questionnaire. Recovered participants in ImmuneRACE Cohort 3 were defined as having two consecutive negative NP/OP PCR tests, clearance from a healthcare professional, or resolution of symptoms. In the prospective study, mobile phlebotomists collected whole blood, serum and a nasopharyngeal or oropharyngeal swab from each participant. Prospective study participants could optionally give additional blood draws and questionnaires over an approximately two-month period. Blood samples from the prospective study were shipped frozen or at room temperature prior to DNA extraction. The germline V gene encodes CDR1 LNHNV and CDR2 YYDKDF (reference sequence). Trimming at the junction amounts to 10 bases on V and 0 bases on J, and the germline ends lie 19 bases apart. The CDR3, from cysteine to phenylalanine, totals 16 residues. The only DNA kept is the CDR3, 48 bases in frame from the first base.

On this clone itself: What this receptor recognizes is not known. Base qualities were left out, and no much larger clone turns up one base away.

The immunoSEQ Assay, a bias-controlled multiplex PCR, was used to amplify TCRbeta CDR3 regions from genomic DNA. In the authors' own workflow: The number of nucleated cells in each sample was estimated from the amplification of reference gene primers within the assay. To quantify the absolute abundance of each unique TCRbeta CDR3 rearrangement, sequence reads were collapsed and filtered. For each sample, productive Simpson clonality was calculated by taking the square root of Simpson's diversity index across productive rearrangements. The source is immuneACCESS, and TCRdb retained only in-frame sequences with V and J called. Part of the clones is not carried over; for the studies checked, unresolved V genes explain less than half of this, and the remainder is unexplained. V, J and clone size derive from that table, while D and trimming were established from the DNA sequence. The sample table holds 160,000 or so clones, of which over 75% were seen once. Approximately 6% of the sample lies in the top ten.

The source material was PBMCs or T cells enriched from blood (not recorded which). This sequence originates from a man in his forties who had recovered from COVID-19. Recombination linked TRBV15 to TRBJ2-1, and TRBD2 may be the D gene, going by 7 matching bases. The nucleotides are TGTGCCATCTCATCCTGGGGGGGCAACTCCTACAATGAGCAGTTCTTC. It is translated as CAISSWGGNSYNEQFF.